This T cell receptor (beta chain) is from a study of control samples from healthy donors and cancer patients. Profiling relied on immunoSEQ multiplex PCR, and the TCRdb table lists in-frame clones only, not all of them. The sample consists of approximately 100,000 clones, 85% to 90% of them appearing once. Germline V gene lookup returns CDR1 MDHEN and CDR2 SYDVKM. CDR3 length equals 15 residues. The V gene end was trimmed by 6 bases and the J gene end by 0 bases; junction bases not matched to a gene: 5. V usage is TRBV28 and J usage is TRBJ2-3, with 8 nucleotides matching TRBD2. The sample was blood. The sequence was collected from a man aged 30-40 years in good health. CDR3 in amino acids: CASSQSGSSTDTQYF. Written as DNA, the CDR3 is TGTGCCAGCAGCCAAAGCGGGAGTAGCACAGATACGCAGTATTTT.